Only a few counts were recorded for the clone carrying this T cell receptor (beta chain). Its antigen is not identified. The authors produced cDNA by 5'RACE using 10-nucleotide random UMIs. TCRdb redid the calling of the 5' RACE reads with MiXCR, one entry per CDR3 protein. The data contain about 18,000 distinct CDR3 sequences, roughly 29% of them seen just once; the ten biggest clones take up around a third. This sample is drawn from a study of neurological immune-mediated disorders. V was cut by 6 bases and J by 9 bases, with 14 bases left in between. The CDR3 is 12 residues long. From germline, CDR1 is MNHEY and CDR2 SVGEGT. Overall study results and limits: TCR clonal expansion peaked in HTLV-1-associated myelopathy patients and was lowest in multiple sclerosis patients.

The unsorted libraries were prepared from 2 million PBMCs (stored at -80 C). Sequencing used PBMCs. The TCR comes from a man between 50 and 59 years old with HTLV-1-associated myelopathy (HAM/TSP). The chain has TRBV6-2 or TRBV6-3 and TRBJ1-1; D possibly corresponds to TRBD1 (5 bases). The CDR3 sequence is CASRHQTVQAFF. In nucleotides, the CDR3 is TGTGCCAGCAGACATCAGACAGTCCAAGCTTTCTTT.